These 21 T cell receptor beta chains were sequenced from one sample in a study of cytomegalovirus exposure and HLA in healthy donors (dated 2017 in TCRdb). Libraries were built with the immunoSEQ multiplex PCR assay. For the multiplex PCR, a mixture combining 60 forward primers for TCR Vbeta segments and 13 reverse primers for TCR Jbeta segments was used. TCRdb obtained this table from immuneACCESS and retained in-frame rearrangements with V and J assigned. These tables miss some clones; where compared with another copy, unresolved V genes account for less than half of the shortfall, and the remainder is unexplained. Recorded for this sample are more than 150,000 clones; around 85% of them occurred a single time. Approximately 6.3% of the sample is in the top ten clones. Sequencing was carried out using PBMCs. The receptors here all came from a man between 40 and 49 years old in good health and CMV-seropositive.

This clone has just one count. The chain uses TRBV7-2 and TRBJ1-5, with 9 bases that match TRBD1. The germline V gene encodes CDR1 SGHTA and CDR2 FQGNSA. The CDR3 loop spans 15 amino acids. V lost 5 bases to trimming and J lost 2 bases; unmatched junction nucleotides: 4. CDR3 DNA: TGTGCCAGCAGCCCCACAGGGGGCGGCAATCAGCCCCAGCATTTT. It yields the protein CASSPTGGGNQPQHF.

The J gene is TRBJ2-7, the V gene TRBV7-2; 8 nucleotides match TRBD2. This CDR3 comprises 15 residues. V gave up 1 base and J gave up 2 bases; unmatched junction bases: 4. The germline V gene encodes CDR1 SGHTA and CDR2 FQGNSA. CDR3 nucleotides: TGTGCCAGCAGCTTAGACGGGGGGGGAACCTACGAGCAGTACTTC. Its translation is CASSLDGGGTYEQYF. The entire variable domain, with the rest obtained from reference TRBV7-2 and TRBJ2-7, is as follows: GAGVSQSPSNKVTEKGKDVELRCDPISGHTALYWYRQSLGQGLEFLIYFQGNSAPDKSGLPSDRFSAERTGGSVSTLTIQRTQQEDSAVYLCASSLDGGGTYEQYFGPGTRLTVT.

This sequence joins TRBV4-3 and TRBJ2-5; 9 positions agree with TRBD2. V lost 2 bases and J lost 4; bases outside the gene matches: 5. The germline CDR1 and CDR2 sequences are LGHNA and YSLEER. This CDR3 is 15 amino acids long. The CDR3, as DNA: TGCGCCAGCAGCCAATCTAGCGGGGTACGAGAGACCCAGTACTTC. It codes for CASSQSSGVRETQYF.

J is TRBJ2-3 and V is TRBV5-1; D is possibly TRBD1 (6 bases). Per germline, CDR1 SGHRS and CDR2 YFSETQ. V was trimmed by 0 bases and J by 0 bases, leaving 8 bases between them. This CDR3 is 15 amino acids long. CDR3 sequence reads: CASSLGGPSTDTQYF. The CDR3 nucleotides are TGCGCCAGCAGCTTGGGGGGGCCTAGCACAGATACGCAGTATTTT.

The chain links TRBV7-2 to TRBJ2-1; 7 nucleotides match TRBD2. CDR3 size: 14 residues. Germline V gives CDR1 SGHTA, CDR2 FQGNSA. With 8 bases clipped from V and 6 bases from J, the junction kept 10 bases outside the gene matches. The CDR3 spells CASGMKTSSNEQFF. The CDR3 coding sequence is TGTGCCAGCGGAATGAAGACTAGCAGCAATGAGCAGTTCTTC.

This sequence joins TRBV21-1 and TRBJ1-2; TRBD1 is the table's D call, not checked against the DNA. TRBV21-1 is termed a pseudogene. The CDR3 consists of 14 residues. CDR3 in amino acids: CASSKVGPGHGYTF. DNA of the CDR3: TGTGCCAGCAGCAAAGTGGGGCCAGGGCATGGCTACACCTTC.

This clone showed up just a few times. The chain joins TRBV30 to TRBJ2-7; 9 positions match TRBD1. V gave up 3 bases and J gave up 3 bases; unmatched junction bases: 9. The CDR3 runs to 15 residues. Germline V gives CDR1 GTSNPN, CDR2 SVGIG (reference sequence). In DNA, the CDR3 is TGTGCCTGGAGGCCCGGGACAGGGATCGACTACGAGCAGTACTTC. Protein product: CAWRPGTGIDYEQYF.

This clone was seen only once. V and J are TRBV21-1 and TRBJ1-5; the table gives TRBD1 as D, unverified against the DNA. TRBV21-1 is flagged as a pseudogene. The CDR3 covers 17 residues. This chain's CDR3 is CASSKCPGRGCNQPQHF. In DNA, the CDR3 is TGTGCCAGCAGCAAATGTCCGGGCAGGGGGTGCAATCAGCCCCAGCATTTT.

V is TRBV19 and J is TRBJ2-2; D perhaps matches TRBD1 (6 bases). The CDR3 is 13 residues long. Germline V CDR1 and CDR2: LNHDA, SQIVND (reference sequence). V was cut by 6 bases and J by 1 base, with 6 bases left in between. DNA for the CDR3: TGTGCCAGTAGGACAGGGAACACCGGGGAGCTGTTTTTT. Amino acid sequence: CASRTGNTGELFF.

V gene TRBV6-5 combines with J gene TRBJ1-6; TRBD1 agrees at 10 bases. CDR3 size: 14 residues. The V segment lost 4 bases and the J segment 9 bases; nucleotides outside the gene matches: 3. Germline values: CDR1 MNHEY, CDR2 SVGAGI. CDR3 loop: CASSLGQGSSPLHF. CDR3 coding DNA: TGTGCCAGCAGTTTGGGACAGGGGAGTTCACCCCTCCACTTT.

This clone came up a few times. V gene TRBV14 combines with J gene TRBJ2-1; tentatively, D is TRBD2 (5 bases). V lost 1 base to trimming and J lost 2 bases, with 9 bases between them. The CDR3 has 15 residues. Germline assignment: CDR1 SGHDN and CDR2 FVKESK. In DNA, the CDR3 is TGTGCCAGCAGCCAAGGGACTTGGACCTACAATGAGCAGTTCTTC. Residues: CASSQGTWTYNEQFF.

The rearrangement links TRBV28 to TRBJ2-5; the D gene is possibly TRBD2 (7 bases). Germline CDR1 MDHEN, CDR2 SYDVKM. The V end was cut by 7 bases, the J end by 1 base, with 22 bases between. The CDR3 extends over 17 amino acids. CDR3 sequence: CASNPAGERGGQETQYF. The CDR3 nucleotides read TGTGCCAGCAACCCCGCGGGAGAGAGGGGGGGCCAAGAGACCCAGTACTTC.

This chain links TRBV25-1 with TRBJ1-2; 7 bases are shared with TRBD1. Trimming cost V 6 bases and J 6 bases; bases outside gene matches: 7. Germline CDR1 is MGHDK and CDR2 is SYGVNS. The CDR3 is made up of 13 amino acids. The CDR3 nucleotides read TGTGCCAGCAGCCCGACAGGGTACGATGGCTACACCTTC. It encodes CASSPTGYDGYTF.

The CDR3: CASSSQGQPQHF. Here the CDR3 DNA reads TGTGCCAGCAGCTCTCAGGGACAGCCCCAGCATTTT. The chain links TRBV5-6 to TRBJ1-5, with D perhaps TRBD1 (5 bases). CDR1 SGHDT and CDR2 YYEEEE come from the germline V gene. V lost 3 bases and J 7 bases, leaving 8 bases between the germline ends. The CDR3 consists of 12 residues.

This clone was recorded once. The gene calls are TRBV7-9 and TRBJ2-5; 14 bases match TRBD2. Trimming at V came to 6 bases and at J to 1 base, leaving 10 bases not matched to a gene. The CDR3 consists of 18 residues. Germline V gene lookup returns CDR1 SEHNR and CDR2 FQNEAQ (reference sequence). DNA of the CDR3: TGTGCCAGCAGTCCTAGACTAGCGGGGGGGCCGGGCCAAGAGACCCAGTACTTC. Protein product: CASSPRLAGGPGQETQYF. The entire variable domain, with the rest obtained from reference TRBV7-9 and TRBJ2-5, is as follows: DTGVSQNPRHKITKRGQNVTFRCDPISEHNRLYWYRQTLGQGPEFLTYFQNEAQLEKSRLLSDRFSAERPKGSFSTLEIQRTEQGDSAMYLCASSPRLAGGPGQETQYFGPGTRLLVL.

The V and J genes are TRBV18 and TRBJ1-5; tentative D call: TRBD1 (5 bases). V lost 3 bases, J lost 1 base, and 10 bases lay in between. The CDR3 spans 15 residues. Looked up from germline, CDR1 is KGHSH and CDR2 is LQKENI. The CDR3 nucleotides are TGTGCCAGCTCACCTAGGGGAGGGAGCAATCAGCCCCAGCATTTT. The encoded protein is CASSPRGGSNQPQHF.

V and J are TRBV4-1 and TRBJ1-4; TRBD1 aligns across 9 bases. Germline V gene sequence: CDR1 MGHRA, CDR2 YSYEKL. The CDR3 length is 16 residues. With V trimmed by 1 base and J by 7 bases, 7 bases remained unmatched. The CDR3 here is CASSQAEGQGGEKLFF. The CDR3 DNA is TGCGCCAGCAGCCAAGCCGAGGGACAGGGCGGTGAAAAACTGTTTTTT.

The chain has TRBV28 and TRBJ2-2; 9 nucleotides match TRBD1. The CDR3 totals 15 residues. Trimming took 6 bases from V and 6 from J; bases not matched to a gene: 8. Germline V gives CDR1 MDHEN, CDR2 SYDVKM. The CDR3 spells CASSQYRGQAGELFF. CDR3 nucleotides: TGTGCCAGCAGCCAATACAGGGGGCAGGCCGGGGAGCTGTTTTTT.

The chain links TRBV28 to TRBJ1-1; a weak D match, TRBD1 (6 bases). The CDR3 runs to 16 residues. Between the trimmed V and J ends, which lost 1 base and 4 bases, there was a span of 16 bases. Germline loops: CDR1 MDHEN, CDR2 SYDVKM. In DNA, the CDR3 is TGTGCCAGCAGTTTATTTATCGGGGGCGGGGGCACTGAAGCTTTCTTT. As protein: CASSLFIGGGGTEAFF.

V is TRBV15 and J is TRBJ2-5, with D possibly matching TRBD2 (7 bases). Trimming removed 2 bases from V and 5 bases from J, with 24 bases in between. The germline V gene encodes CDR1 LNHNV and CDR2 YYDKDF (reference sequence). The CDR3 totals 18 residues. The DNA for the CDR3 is TGTGCCACCAGCAGAACCGCGCCGGGGGGCAGCTTATCGGAGACCCAGTACTTC. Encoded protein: CATSRTAPGGSLSETQYF. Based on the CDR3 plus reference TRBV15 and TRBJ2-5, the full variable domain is DAMVIQNPRYQVTQFGKPVTLSCSQTLNHNVMYWYQQKSSQAPKLLFHYYDKDFNNEADTPDNFQSRRPNTSFCFLDIRSPGLGDTAMYLCATSRTAPGGSLSETQYFGPGTRLLVL.

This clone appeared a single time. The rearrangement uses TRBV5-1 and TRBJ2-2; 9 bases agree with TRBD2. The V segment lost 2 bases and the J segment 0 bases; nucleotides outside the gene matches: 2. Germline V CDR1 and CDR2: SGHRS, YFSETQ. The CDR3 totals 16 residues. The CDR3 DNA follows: TGCGCCAGCAGCTTAGCGGGGGGCGCGAACACCGGGGAGCTGTTTTTT. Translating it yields CASSLAGGANTGELFF.